The 6 T cell receptor beta chains presented below share a single source sample, sequenced in a study of T cell repertoires in cytomegalovirus infection (dated by TCRdb to about 2019). Their antigens remain unidentified. These reads were obtained on an Illumina HiSeq 1500. TCRdb reran the public reads through fastp at Q25 and MiXCR, keeping productive beta chains. Identical CDR3 protein sequences are pooled into one entry, listed with their most common genes and DNA. In this sample the table shows roughly 990,000 distinct CDR3 sequences, roughly 30% of which occur a single time. Clones ranked in the top ten supply 11% to 15% of the sample. The meaning of the sample's treatment or condition label: in vitro stimulation with specific CMV peptide epitopes to enrich CMV-specific T cells. Here the sequenced sample was cultured CD8+ T cells from PBMCs, taken from culture after CMV antigen stimulation. Every receptor here comes from a human donor in good health (CMV status not recorded). Some clones in this sample may be carry-over from other donors' samples.

This clonotype has more than one count but fewer than ten. V gene TRBV29-1 combines with J gene TRBJ2-3, with 7 bases that match TRBD2. The CDR3 is 14 amino acids. Losses at the gene ends were 4 bases for V and 2 bases for J; bases not matched to a gene: 6. Germline V lookup: CDR1 SQVTM, CDR2 ANQGSEA. The CDR3 sequence is CSVAASGDTDTQYF. CDR3 nucleotides: TGCAGCGTTGCTGCGAGCGGGGACACAGATACGCAGTATTTT.

This clonotype was counted a few times. The chain couples TRBV7-2 to TRBJ2-3; 8 bases align to TRBD2. J lost 7 bases, V lost 4 bases, and 4 bases had no gene match. This CDR3 is 13 amino acids long. Germline lookup yields CDR1 SGHTA and CDR2 FQGNSA. CDR3 loop: CASSSLAAYTQYF. The CDR3 DNA reads as TGTGCCAGCAGCTCACTAGCGGCCTATACGCAGTATTTT.

This clonotype was seen a single time. The chain has TRBV6-5 and TRBJ2-7; 7 bases fit TRBD1. The CDR3 sequence is 13 residues long. The ends lost 7 bases at V and 2 bases at J; junction bases unmatched: 5. Germline V gene lookup returns CDR1 MNHEY and CDR2 SVGAGI. For the CDR3, the DNA is TGTGCCAGCAAGGATACAGGGGCCTACGAGCAGTACTTC. Its translation: CASKDTGAYEQYF.

This clonotype was counted a few times. The chain is built from TRBV7-2 and TRBJ2-5, with 10 bases aligning to TRBD2. The J segment lost 5 bases and the V segment lost 3 bases, leaving 3 bases of the junction unmatched. The CDR3 sequence is 14 residues long. CDR1 and CDR2 from the germline V gene are SGHTA and FQGNSA. The chain's CDR3 is CASSFSGGWETQYF. The DNA for the CDR3 is TGTGCCAGCAGCTTTAGCGGGGGGTGGGAGACCCAGTACTTC. Together with reference TRBV7-2 and TRBJ2-5, the CDR3 gives the full variable domain: GAGVSQSPSNKVTEKGKDVELRCDPISGHTALYWYRQSLGQGLEFLIYFQGNSAPDKSGLPSDRFSAERTGGSVSTLTIQRTQQEDSAVYLCASSFSGGWETQYFGPGTRLLVL.

The table lists this clonotype with a few counts. The rearrangement uses TRBV7-9 and TRBJ1-2, with D tentatively TRBD1 (5 bases). The CDR3 length is 13 residues. Germline V gene data show CDR1 as SEHNR and CDR2 as FQNEAQ (reference sequence). V gave up 5 bases and J gave up 2 bases, with 9 bases separating them. Written as DNA, the CDR3 is TGTGCCAGCAGCATGGGACTGAACTATGGCTACACCTTC. As protein: CASSMGLNYGYTF.

This clonotype was seen a handful of times. The rearrangement joins TRBV29-1 to TRBJ1-2; D possibly corresponds to TRBD1 (6 bases). The V and J ends lost 3 bases and 3 bases respectively, with 11 bases between them. CDR1 and CDR2 from the germline V gene are SQVTM and ANQGSEA. The CDR3 contains 13 residues. In DNA, the CDR3 is TGCAGCGTTGAGGGCAGACAGGACTATGGCTACACCTTC. Encoded protein: CSVEGRQDYGYTF.